The 19 T cell receptor beta chains listed next were all sequenced from one sample in a study of blood T cell repertoires in COVID-19. Here immunoSEQ multiplex PCR was the method, and the copy in TCRdb shows in-frame clones only, minus some. The sample lists around 260,000 clones, around nine tenths occurring once. The source material was peripheral blood. All receptors come from a woman between 65 and 79 years old with COVID-19, enrolled during active disease.

The rearrangement links TRBV2 to TRBJ2-5, with TRBD2 matching over 10 bases. The CDR3 length is 16 residues. Per germline, CDR1 SNHLY and CDR2 FYNNEI. V lost 2 bases to trimming and J lost 0 bases; unmatched junction nucleotides: 3. Here the CDR3 reads CASSEPSGRNQETQYF. Here the CDR3 DNA reads TGTGCCAGCAGTGAACCTAGCGGGAGAAACCAAGAGACCCAGTACTTC.

The chain is built from TRBV5-1 and TRBJ2-3, with 8 bases aligning to TRBD2. The length of the CDR3 is 15 residues. CDR1 SGHRS and CDR2 YFSETQ come from the germline V gene. V lost 5 bases and J lost 4; bases outside the gene matches: 9. CDR3 region: CASSRTSGRSDTQYF. As DNA, the CDR3 is TGCGCCAGCAGTCGGACGAGCGGGAGATCAGATACGCAGTATTTT.

V gene TRBV7-2 combines with J gene TRBJ2-1; no definite D call. Germline CDR1 is SGHTA and CDR2 is FQGNSA. CDR3 length: 12 amino acids. V lost 1 base to trimming and J lost 7 bases, with 5 bases between them. The chain's CDR3 is CASSLVLNEQFF. The CDR3 DNA reads TGTGCCAGCAGCTTAGTGTTAAATGAGCAGTTCTTC.

The V gene is TRBV15, the J gene TRBJ1-3, with 10 bases that match TRBD1. The J segment lost 8 bases and the V segment lost 0 bases, leaving 10 bases of the junction unmatched. Germline assignment: CDR1 LNHNV and CDR2 YYDKDF (reference sequence). This CDR3 is built from 17 residues. CDR3 loop: CATSRDRGTGAGHTIYF. The CDR3 DNA follows: TGTGCCACCAGCAGAGATCGGGGGACAGGGGCCGGGCACACCATATATTTT.

CDR3 residues: CAISGDSSNTEAFF. The CDR3 DNA follows: TGTGCCATCAGTGGCGACAGCTCGAACACTGAAGCTTTCTTT. The rearrangement uses TRBV10-3 and TRBJ1-1, with D possibly matching TRBD1 (5 bases). The CDR3 runs 14 residues. Trimming removed 4 bases from V and 1 base from J, with 10 bases in between. In germline, CDR1 is ENHRY, CDR2 SYGVKD.

This clone was seen only a few times. The chain employs TRBV14 and TRBJ2-2, with D unresolved. V lost 0 bases, J lost 2 bases, and 10 bases lay in between. Germline CDR1 reads SGHDN; CDR2 reads FVKESK. The CDR3 is 16 amino acids. The CDR3 DNA is TGTGCCAGCAGCCAAGAGGAGTGGCCCAACACCGGGGAGCTGTTTTTT. Its protein product is CASSQEEWPNTGELFF.

The V call is TRBV6-6, the J call TRBJ1-5; 7 nucleotides align to TRBD1. After removal of 5 bases from V and 3 bases from J, the junction contained 4 bases not matched to a gene. The CDR3 runs to 14 residues. Germline V gene lookup returns CDR1 MNHNY and CDR2 SVGAGI (reference sequence). CDR3 coding DNA: TGTGCCAGCAGTCGAGGGACAGCCAATCAGCCCCAGCATTTT. Translation: CASSRGTANQPQHF.

The rearrangement uses TRBV6-6 and TRBJ2-7, with 11 nucleotides matching TRBD1. Germline V lookup: CDR1 MNHNY, CDR2 SVGAGI (reference sequence). Trimming at V came to 4 bases and at J to 7 bases, leaving 3 bases not matched to a gene. The CDR3 has 13 residues. In DNA form, the CDR3 reads TGTGCCAGCAGTTCGGACAGGGGGCTTGAGCAGTACTTC. As protein: CASSSDRGLEQYF.

This rearrangement joins TRBV7-8 to TRBJ2-7; 7 bases are shared with TRBD2. This CDR3 has 16 residues. V shed 0 bases and J 4 bases; nucleotides not matched to a gene: 9. Germline lookup yields CDR1 SGHVS and CDR2 FQNEAQ. CDR3 nucleotides: TGTGCCAGCAGCTTAGCCCTCCGGAGGGAGGGGTACGAGCAGTACTTC. The encoded protein is CASSLALRREGYEQYF.

The chain is built from TRBV19 and TRBJ2-1; 9 bases are shared with TRBD2. Germline CDR1 and CDR2: LNHDA and SQIVND (reference sequence). This CDR3 has 13 residues. V trimming: 7 bases; J trimming: 6 bases; junction bases outside the gene matches: 4. The CDR3 DNA sequence: TGTGCCAGTACCCAGCGGGAGGCCAATGAGCAGTTCTTC. As protein: CASTQREANEQFF.

This clone was detected only a few times. The chain's CDR3 is CASSIIQGDYTF. In nucleotides, the CDR3 is TGTGCCAGCAGTATCATCCAGGGTGACTACACCTTC. The chain links TRBV12-3 or TRBV12-4 to TRBJ1-2; D possibly corresponds to TRBD1 (5 bases). Trimming removed 5 bases at V and 10 bases at J, with 14 bases between. This CDR3 comprises 12 residues.

The chain joins TRBV24-1 to TRBJ2-2, with 9 bases aligning to TRBD1. J was trimmed by 7 bases and V by 4 bases; bases with no gene match: 9. Germline loops: CDR1 KGHDR, CDR2 SFDVKD. The CDR3 is 16 residues long. The CDR3 DNA reads TGTGCCACCAGTGACCCCGGGACAGGGAGCGGCGGGGAGCTGTTTTTT. Translation: CATSDPGTGSGGELFF.

The V gene is TRBV28, the J gene TRBJ1-4; the D gene is possibly TRBD1 (5 bases). Between the trimmed V and J ends, which lost 5 bases and 3 bases, there was a span of 10 bases. The CDR3 runs 14 residues. Germline CDR1 and CDR2: MDHEN and SYDVKM. CDR3 sequence (DNA): TGTGCCAGCAGTCGAGGGGAGGCTAATGAAAAACTGTTTTTT. Amino acids: CASSRGEANEKLFF.

V and J are TRBV19 and TRBJ2-7, with 12 bases matching TRBD2. The CDR3 has 16 residues. V was pared by 5 bases and J by 5 bases, with 10 bases of the junction left unmatched. Germline-derived CDR1 and CDR2 are LNHDA and SQIVND (reference sequence). The CDR3 sequence is CASSPYQTSGSNEQYF. The CDR3 DNA is TGTGCCAGTAGTCCATATCAGACTAGCGGGAGCAACGAGCAGTACTTC. Drawing the rest from reference TRBV19 and TRBJ2-7, the complete variable domain is DGGITQSPKYLFRKEGQNVTLSCEQNLNHDAMYWYRQDPGQGLRLIYYSQIVNDFQKGDIAEGYSVSREKKESFPLTVTSAQKNPTAFYLCASSPYQTSGSNEQYFGPGTRLTVT.

The rearrangement links TRBV7-2 to TRBJ2-5, with D possibly being TRBD2 (6 bases). CDR1 is SGHTA and CDR2 is FQGNSA in the germline V gene. V was cut by 4 bases and J by 5 bases, with 17 bases left in between. The CDR3 length is 15 residues. CDR3 loop: CASSSSGGMRETQYF. In nucleotides, the CDR3 is TGTGCCAGCAGCTCATCTGGCGGGATGCGGGAGACCCAGTACTTC.

The chain is built from TRBV3-1 (or the pseudogene TRBV3-2) and TRBJ2-7; TRBD1 agrees at 8 bases. With V trimmed by 4 bases and J by 6 bases, 11 bases remained unmatched. The CDR3 spans 15 residues. Germline loops: CDR1 LGHDT, CDR2 YNNKEL (reference sequence). The CDR3 nucleotides read TGTGCCAGCAGCCGCCCCGGCAGGGGGCTTTCCGAGCAGTACTTC. Its translation is CASSRPGRGLSEQYF.

The J gene is TRBJ1-2, the V gene TRBV19; tentatively, D is TRBD1 (5 bases). Trimming removed 4 bases from V and 5 bases from J, with 14 bases in between. The germline gives CDR1 LNHDA, CDR2 SQIVND (reference sequence). This CDR3 spans 14 amino acids. The CDR3, as DNA: TGTGCCAGTAGTAGAAGACAGACCGGATATGGCTACACCTTC. Translated, it gives CASSRRQTGYGYTF.

The chain is built from TRBV11-3 and TRBJ2-1, with a weak D call TRBD2 (6 bases). The CDR3 consists of 20 residues. V lost 1 base, J lost 0 bases, and 22 bases lay in between. Germline V lookup: CDR1 SGHNT, CDR2 YENEEA. The CDR3 DNA follows: TGTGCCAGCAGCTTAGGAGGGTTCATAGGGAGGCAAGACTCCTACAATGAGCAGTTCTTC. Translation gives CASSLGGFIGRQDSYNEQFF.

The CDR3 coding sequence is TGTGCCAGCTCCCGTCTACTAGCCCGCACAGATACGCAGTATTTT. Residues: CASSRLLARTDTQYF. The V call is TRBV18, the J call TRBJ2-3; a possible D gene is TRBD2 (6 bases). V was cut by 6 bases and J by 1 base, with 14 bases left in between. The CDR3 covers 15 residues. Germline CDR1 is KGHSH and CDR2 is LQKENI.